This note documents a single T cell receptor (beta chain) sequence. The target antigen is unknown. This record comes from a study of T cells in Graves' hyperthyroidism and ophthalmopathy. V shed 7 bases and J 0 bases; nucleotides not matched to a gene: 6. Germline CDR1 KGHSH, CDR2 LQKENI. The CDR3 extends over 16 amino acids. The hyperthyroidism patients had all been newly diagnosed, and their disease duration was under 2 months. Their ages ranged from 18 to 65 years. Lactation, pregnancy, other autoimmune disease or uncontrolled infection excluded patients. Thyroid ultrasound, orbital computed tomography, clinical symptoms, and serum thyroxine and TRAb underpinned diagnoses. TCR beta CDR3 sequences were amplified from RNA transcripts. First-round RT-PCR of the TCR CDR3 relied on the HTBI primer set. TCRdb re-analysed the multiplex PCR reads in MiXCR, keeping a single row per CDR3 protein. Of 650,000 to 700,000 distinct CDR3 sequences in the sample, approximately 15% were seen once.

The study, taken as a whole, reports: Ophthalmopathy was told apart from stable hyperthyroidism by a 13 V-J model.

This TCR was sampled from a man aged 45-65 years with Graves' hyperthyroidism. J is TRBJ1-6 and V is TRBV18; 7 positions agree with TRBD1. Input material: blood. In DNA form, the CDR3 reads TGTGCCAGCTTAGAGGGACAGAGCTCCTATAATTCACCCCTCCACTTT. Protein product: CASLEGQSSYNSPLHF.